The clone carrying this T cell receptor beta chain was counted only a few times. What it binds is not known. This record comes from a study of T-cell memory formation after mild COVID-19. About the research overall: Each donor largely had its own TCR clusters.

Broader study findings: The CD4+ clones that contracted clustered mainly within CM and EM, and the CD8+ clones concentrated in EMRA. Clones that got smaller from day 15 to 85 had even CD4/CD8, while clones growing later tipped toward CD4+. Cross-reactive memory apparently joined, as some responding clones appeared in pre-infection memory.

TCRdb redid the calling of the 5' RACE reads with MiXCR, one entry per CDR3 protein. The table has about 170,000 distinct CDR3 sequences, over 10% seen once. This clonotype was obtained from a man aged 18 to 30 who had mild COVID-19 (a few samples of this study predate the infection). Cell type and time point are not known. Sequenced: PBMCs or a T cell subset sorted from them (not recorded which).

The CDR3 DNA is TGTGCCAGCAAGGTCATTGATGAGCAGTTCTTC. It translates to CASKVIDEQFF. The chain uses TRBV6-6 and TRBJ2-1; D uncertain. This CDR3 is 11 amino acids long. Trimming shortened V by 7 bases and J by 8 bases, and 9 bases separated the two germline ends. CDR1 and CDR2 (germline): MNHNY, SVGAGI (reference sequence).